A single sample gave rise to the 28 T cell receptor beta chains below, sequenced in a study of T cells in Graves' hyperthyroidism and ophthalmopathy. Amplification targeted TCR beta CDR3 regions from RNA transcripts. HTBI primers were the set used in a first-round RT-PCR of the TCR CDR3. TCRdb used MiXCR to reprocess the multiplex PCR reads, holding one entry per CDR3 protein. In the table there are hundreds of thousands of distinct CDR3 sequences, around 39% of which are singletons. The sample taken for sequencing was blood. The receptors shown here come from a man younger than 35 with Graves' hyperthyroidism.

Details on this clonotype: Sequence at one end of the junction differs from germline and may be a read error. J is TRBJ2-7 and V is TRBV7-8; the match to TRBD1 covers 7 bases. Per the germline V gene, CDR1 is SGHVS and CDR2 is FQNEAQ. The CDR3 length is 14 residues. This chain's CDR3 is CATSHPGQSYEQYF. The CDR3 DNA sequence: TGTGCCACCAGCCACCCGGGACAGTCCTACGAGCAGTACTTC.

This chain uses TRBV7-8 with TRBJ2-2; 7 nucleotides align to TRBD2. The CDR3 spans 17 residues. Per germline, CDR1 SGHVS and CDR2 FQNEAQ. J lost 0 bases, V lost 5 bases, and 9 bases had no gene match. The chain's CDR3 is CASSLERAGTNTGELFF. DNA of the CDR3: TGTGCCAGCAGCCTCGAAAGAGCGGGGACGAACACCGGGGAGCTGTTTTTT. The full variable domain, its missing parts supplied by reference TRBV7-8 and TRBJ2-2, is GAGVSQSPRYKVAKRGQDVALRCDPISGHVSLFWYQQALGQGPEFLTYFQNEAQLDKSGLPSDRFFAERPEGSVSTLKIQRTQQEDSAVYLCASSLERAGTNTGELFFGEGSRLTVL.

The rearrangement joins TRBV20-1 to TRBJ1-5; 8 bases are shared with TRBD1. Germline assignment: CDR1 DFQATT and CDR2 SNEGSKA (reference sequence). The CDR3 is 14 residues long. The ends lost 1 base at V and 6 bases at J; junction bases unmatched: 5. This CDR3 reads CSARAGGEVQPQHF. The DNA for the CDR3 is TGCAGTGCTAGAGCAGGGGGCGAGGTTCAGCCCCAGCATTTT.

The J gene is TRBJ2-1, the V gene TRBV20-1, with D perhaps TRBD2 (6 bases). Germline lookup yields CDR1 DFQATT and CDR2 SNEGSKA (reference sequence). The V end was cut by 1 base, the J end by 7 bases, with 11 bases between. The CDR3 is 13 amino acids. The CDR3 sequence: CSARVRGGNEQFF. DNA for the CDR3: TGCAGTGCTAGAGTAAGGGGAGGAAATGAGCAGTTCTTC.

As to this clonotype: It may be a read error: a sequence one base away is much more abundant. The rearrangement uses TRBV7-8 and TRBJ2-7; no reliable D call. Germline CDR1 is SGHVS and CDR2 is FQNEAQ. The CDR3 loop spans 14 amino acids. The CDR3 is CASSRTPSSHEQYF. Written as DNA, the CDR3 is TGTGCCAGCAGCCGGACCCCGAGCTCCCACGAGCAGTACTTC.

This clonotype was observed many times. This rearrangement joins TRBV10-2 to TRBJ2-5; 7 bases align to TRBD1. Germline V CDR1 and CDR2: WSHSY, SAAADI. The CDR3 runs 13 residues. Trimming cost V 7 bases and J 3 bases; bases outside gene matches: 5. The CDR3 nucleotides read TGCGCCAGCACGACCGGGACAGAAGAGACCCAGTACTTC. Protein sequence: CASTTGTEETQYF.

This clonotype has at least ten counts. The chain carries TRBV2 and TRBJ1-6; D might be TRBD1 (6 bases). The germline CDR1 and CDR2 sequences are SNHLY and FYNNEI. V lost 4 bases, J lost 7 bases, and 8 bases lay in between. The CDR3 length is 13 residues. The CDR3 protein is CASSAGVNSPLHF. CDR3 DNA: TGTGCCAGCAGTGCAGGGGTAAATTCACCCCTCCACTTT.

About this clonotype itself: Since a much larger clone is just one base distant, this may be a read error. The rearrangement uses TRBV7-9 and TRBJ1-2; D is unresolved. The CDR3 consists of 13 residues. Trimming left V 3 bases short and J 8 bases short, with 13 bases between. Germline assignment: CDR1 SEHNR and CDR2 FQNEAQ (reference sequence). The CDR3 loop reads CASSLGETDGYTF. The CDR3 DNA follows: TGTGCCAGCAGCTTGGGTGAAACAGACGGCTACACCTTC.

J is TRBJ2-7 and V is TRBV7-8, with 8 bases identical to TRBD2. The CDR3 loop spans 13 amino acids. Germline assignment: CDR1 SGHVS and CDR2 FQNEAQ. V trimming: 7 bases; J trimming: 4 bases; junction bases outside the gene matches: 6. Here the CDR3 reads CASTIRGGYEQYF. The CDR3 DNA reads TGTGCCAGCACCATACGGGGGGGTTACGAGCAGTACTTC.

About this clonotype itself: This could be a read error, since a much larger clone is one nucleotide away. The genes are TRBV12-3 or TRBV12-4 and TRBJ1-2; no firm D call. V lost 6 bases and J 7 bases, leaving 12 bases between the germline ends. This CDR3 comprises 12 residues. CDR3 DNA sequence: TGTGCCAGCAGCACTGGGGAGTCTGGCTACACCTTC. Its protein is CASSTGESGYTF.

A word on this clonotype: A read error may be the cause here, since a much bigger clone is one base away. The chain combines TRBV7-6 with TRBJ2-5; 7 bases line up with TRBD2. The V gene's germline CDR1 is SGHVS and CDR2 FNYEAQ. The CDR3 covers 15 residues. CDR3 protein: CASSRTSHDQEAQYF. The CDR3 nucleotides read TGTGCCAGCAGCAGGACTAGTCATGACCAAGAGGCCCAGTACTTC.

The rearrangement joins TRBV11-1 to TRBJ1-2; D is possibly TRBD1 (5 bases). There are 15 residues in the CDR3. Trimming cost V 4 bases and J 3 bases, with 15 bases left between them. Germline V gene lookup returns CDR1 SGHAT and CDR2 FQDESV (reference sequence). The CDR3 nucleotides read TGTGCCAGCAGCTGGTCCGGGACGGACTACTATGGCTACACCTTC. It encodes CASSWSGTDYYGYTF.

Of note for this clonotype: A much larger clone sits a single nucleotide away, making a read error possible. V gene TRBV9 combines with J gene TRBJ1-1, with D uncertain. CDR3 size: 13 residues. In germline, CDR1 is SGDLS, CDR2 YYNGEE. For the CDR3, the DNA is TGTGCCAGCAGCGTAGGCGGGCACACTGAAGCTCTCTTT. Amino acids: CASSVGGHTEALF.

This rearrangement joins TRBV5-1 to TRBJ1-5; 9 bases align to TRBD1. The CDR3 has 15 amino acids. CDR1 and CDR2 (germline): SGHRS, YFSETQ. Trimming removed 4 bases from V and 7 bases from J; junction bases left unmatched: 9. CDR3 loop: CASSPEGQGLQPQHF. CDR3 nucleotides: TGCGCCAGCAGCCCCGAAGGACAGGGGCTCCAGCCCCAGCATTTT.

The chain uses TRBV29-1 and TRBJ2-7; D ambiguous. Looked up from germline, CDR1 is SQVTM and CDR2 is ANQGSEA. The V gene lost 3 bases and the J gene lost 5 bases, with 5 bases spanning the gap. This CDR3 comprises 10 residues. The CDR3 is CSVEIHEQYF. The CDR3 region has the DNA TGCAGCGTTGAGATCCACGAGCAGTACTTC.

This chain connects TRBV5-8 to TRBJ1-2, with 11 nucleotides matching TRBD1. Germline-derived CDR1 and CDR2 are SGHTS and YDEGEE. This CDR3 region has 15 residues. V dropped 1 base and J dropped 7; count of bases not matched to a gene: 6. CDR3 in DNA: TGTGCCAGCAGCTTGCCGTGGGACAGGGGGGGTGGCTACACCTTC. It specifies CASSLPWDRGGGYTF. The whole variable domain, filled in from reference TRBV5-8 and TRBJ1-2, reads EAGVTQSPTHLIKTRGQQATLRCSPISGHTSVYWYQQALGLGLQFLLWYDEGEERNRGNFPPRFSGRQFPNYSSELNVNALELEDSALYLCASSLPWDRGGGYTFGSGTRLTVV.

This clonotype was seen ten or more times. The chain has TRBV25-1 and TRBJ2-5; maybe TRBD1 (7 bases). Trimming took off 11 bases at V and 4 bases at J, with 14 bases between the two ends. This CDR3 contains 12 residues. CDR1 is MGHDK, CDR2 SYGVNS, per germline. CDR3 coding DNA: TGTGCCCCCAGGGGGGCCGGAGAGACCCAGTACTTC. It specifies CAPRGAGETQYF.

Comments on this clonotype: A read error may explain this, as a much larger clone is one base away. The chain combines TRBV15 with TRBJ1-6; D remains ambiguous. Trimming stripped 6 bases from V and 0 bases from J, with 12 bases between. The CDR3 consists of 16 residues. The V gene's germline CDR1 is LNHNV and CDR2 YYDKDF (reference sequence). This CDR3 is CATSRTASSYNSPLHF. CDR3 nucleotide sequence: TGTGCCACCAGTCGGACGGCGAGCTCCTATAATTCACCCCTCCACTTT.

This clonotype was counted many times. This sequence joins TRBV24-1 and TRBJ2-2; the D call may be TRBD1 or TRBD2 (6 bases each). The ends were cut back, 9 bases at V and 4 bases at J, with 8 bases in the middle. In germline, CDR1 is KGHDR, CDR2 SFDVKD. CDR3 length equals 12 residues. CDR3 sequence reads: CATGGLTGELFF. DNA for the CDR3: TGTGCCACCGGGGGGCTCACCGGGGAGCTGTTTTTT.

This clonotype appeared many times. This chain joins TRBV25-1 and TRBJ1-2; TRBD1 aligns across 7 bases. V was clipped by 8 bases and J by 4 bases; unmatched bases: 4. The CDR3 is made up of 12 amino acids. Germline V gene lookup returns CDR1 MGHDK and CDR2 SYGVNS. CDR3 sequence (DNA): TGTGCCAGCTTGACAGGGACCTATGGCTACACCTTC. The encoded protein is CASLTGTYGYTF.

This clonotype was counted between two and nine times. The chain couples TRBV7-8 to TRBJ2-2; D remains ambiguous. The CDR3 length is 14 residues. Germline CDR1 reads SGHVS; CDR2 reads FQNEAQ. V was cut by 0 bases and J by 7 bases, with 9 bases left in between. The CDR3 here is CASSLALPIGELFF. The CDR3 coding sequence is TGTGCCAGCAGCTTAGCGCTCCCAATCGGGGAGCTGTTTTTT.

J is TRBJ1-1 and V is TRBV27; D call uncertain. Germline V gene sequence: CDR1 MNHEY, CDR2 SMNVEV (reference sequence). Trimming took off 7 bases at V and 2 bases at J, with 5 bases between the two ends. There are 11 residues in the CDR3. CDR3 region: CASTINTEAFF. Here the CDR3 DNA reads TGTGCCAGCACTATCAACACTGAAGCTTTCTTT.

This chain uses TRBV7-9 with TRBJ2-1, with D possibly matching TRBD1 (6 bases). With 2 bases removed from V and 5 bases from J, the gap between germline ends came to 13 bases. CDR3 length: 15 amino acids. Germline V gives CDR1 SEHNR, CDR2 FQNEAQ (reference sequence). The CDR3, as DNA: TGTGCCAGCAGCTTAACACAGGGAGAAGACAATGAGCAGTTCTTC. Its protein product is CASSLTQGEDNEQFF. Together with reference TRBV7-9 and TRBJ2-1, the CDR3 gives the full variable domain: DTGVSQNPRHKITKRGQNVTFRCDPISEHNRLYWYRQTLGQGPEFLTYFQNEAQLEKSRLLSDRFSAERPKGSFSTLEIQRTEQGDSAMYLCASSLTQGEDNEQFFGPGTRLTVL.

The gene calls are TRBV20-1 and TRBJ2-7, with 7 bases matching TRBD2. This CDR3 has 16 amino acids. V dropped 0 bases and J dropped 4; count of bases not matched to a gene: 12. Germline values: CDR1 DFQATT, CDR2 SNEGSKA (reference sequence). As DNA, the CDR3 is TGCAGTGCTAGAGATTCGGCGGGAGAGGGGATTTACGAGCAGTACTTC. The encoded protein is CSARDSAGEGIYEQYF.

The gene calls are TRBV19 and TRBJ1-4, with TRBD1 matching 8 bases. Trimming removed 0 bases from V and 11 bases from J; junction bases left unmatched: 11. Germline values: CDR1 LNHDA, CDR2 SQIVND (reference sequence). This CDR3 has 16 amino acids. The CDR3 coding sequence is TGTGCCAGTAGTATAGATACCAGGGGGCCCCGGGGGAAACTGTTTTTT. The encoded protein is CASSIDTRGPRGKLFF. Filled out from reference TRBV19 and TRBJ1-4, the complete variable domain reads DGGITQSPKYLFRKEGQNVTLSCEQNLNHDAMYWYRQDPGQGLRLIYYSQIVNDFQKGDIAEGYSVSREKKESFPLTVTSAQKNPTAFYLCASSIDTRGPRGKLFFGSGTQLSVL.

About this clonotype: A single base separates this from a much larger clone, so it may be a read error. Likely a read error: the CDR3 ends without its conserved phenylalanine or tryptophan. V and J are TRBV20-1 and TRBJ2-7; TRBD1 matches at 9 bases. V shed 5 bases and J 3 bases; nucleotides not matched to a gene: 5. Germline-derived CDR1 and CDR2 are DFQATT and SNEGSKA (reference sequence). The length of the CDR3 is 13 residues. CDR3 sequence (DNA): TGCAGTGCTGCCGGGACAGGGTACTACGAGCAGTACCTC. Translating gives CSAAGTGYYEQYL.

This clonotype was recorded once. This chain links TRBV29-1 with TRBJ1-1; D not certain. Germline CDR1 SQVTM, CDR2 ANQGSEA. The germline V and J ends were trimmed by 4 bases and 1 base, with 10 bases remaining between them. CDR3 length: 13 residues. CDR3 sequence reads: CSVAWAANTEAFF. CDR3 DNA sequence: TGCAGCGTTGCCTGGGCGGCGAACACTGAAGCTTTCTTT.

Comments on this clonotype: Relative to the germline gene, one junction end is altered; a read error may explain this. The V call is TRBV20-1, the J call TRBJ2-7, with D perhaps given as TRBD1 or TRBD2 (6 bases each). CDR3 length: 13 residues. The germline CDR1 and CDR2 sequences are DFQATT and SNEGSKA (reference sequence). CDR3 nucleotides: TGCAGTGCTAGAGATCCGGGGGCCTACGGGCAGTACTTC. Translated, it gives CSARDPGAYGQYF.